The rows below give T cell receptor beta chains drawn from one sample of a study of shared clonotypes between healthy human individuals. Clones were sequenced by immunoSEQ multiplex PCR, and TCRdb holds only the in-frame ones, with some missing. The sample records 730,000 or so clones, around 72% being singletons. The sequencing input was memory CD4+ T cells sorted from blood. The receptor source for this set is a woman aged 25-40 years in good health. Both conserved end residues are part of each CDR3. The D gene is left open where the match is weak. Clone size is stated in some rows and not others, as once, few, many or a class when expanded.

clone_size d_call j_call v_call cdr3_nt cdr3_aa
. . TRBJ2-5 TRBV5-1 TGCGCCAGCAGCTTTAATAGTTTACTCGAGACCCAGTACTTC CASSFNSLLETQYF
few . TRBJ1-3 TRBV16 TGTGCCAGCAGCCGGAGCGGGCGTGAAAACACCATATATTTT CASSRSGRENTIYF
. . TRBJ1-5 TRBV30 TGTGCCTGGAAGGCTAAGGCAGCGTATAGCAATCAGCCCCAGCATTTT CAWKAKAAYSNQPQHF
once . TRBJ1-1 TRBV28 TGTGCCAGCATGTCGGAGGCTGAAGCTTTCTTT CASMSEAEAFF
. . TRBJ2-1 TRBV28 TGTGCCAGCAACGGGACTCCGAATAGATACAATGAGCAGTTCTTC CASNGTPNRYNEQFF
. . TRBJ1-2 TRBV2 TGTGCCAGCAGGCTGGGAGGGCAGGTGTACTATGGCTACACCTTC CASRLGGQVYYGYTF
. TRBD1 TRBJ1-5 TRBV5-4 TGTGCCAGCAGCGTCAGGGGGACTCAGCCCCAGCATTTT CASSVRGTQPQHF
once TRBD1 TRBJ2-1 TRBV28 TGTGCCACTAACGGACAGGGAGTCCACAATGAGCAGTTCTTC CATNGQGVHNEQFF
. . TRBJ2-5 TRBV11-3 TGTGCCAGCAGCTTACGGGGTAGTGTCGGAGAGACCCAGTACTTC CASSLRGSVGETQYF
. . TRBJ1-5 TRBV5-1 TGCGCCAGCAGCTTGGGACATCAACAGCCCCAGCATTTT CASSLGHQQPQHF
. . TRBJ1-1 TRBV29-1 TGCAGCGTGACCTTCTATCGAAGATTGAACACTGAAGCTTTCTTT CSVTFYRRLNTEAFF
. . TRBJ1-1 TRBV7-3 TGTGCCAGCAGCTTAATGGGGGCTGGGACTGAAGCTTTCTTT CASSLMGAGTEAFF
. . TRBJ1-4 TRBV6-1 TGTGCCAGCGGAGGGGCAACTAATGAAAAACTGTTTTTT CASGGATNEKLFF
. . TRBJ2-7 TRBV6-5 TGTGCCAGCAGTTACGACCGATCTAGCCCCTCCGAGCAGTACTTC CASSYDRSSPSEQYF
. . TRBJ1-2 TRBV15 TGTGCCACCAGCAGAGATGGGTTGAGGGTTTGGGCCCTCTTGGATTCCGGGAACTATGGCTACACCTTC CATSRDGLRVWALLDSGNYGYTF
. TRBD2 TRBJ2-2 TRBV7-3 TGTGCCAGCAGCCCCGGACTAGCGGACGGGGAGCTGTTTTTT CASSPGLADGELFF
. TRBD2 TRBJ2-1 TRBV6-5 TGTGCCAGCAGTTACGGGACTAGCGGAGGAAAGCAGTTCTTC CASSYGTSGGKQFF
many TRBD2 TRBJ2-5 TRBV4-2 TGTGCCAGCAGCCAAGCCGACGGGGGAGGGCAGACCCAGTACTTC CASSQADGGGQTQYF
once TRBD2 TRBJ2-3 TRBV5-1 TGCGCCAGCAGCCCACCGACTAGCGGGAGGTTTGGGGGCACAGATACGCAGTATTTT CASSPPTSGRFGGTDTQYF
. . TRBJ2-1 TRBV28 TGTGCCAGCAGCTACCGGGAGGAGCAGTTCTTC CASSYREEQFF
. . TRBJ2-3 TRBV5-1 TGCGCCAGCAGCTTGGATCGCGGTAGCACAGATACGCAGTATTTT CASSLDRGSTDTQYF
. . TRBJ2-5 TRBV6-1 TGTGCCAGCAGCCCACAGGGTTATTCCCAAGAGACCCAGTACTTC CASSPQGYSQETQYF
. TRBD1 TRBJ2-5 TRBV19 TGTGCCAGTAGTACCTTCGGGACAGGCTTCCAAGAGACCCAGTACTTC CASSTFGTGFQETQYF
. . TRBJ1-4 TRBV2 TGTGCCAGCAGAGGGGGTGGTGGAGGTGAAAAACTGTTTTTT CASRGGGGGEKLFF
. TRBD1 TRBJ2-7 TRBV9 TGTGCCAGCAGTCAGGGGGCCTTGGGCCACGAGCAGTACTTC CASSQGALGHEQYF
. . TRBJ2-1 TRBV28 TGTGCCAGCAAAACACGAGGGGTGAGATATGAGCAGTTCTTC CASKTRGVRYEQFF
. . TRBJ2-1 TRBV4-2 TGTGCCAGCAGCCAAGGTGGAAGGAGAAACGAGCAGTTCTTC CASSQGGRRNEQFF
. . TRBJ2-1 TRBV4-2 TGTGCCAGCAGCCAAGTTTTTCAATTGGGAGTCAATGAGCAGTTCTTC CASSQVFQLGVNEQFF
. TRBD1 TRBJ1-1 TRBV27 TGTGCCAGGGACAGGGGGAACACTGAAGCTTTCTTT CARDRGNTEAFF
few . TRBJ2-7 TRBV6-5 TGTGCCAGCAGTTACTCTCCCCAAACCAACTACGAGCAGTACTTC CASSYSPQTNYEQYF
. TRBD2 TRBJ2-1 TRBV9 TGTGCCAGCAGTGTACAAGCGGGAGTCTCCTACAATGAGCAGTTCTTC CASSVQAGVSYNEQFF